A selection of T cell receptor beta chains follows, all from one sample in a study of T cell responses to AZD1222 COVID-19 vaccine. Here immunoSEQ multiplex PCR was the method, and the copy in TCRdb shows in-frame clones only, minus some. The data hold about 100,000 clones, with 65% to 90% observed a single time. The starting material was peripheral blood, obtained on day 0 of AZD1222 vaccination. The source of these receptors is an adult in good health. Both conserved end residues are part of each CDR3. The D gene is left open where the match is weak. The listing skips clone size in some rows; elsewhere it reads once, few, many or a size class.

CDR3 protein	CDR3 DNA	D gene	V gene	J gene	clone size
CATLGNTEAFF	TGTGCCACCCTCGGAAACACTGAAGCTTTCTTT	NA	TRBV15	TRBJ1-1	NA
CASSREGQGDSPLHF	TGTGCCAGTAGTCGGGAGGGACAGGGGGACTCACCCCTCCACTTT	TRBD1	TRBV19	TRBJ1-6	NA
CASSLESDRSGNTIYF	TGTGCCAGCAGCTTAGAGTCAGACCGCTCTGGAAACACCATATATTTT	NA	TRBV13	TRBJ1-3	NA
CASSSVPVTSGYTF	TGTGCCAGCAGTTCCGTTCCAGTAACTTCGGGCTACACCTTC	NA	TRBV6-5	TRBJ1-2	NA
CASSEWLANEQFF	TGTGCCAGCAGTGAATGGCTAGCCAATGAGCAGTTCTTC	NA	TRBV6-1	TRBJ2-1	once
CASSFGLAGGTGELFF	TGCGCCAGCAGCTTTGGACTAGCGGGGGGAACCGGGGAGCTGTTTTTT	TRBD2	TRBV5-1	TRBJ2-2	NA
CASSFPGGEQYF	TGTGCCAGCAGTTTTCCGGGGGGCGAGCAGTACTTC	TRBD2	TRBV27	TRBJ2-7	NA
CASSQVGSGGASYEQYF	TGTGCCAGCAGCCAAGTGGGTAGCGGGGGGGCCTCCTACGAGCAGTACTTC	TRBD2	TRBV4-2	TRBJ2-7	NA
CASSNQVNTEAFF	TGTGCCAGTAGTAATCAGGTTAACACTGAAGCTTTCTTT	NA	TRBV19	TRBJ1-1	NA
CSVAWGGDYEQYF	TGCAGCGTTGCATGGGGGGGAGACTACGAGCAGTACTTC	TRBD2	TRBV29-1	TRBJ2-7	NA
CASSQQGGDNQPQHF	TGTGCCAGCAGCCAACAGGGCGGTGACAATCAGCCCCAGCATTTT	NA	TRBV3-1/TRBV3-2	TRBJ1-5	NA
CASSKSADTQYF	TGTGCCAGCAGCAAATCTGCAGATACGCAGTATTTT	NA	TRBV21-1	TRBJ2-3	NA
CASSEVASGSNTGELFF	TGCGCCAGCAGTGAGGTGGCTAGCGGGTCGAACACCGGGGAGCTGTTTTTT	TRBD2	TRBV10-2	TRBJ2-2	NA
CAIGGSSEQFF	TGTGCCATCGGGGGTTCGAGTGAGCAGTTCTTC	NA	TRBV10-3	TRBJ2-1	medium-sized
CASSQGVRVDQPQHF	TGTGCCAGCAGCCAAGGAGTCAGGGTTGACCAGCCCCAGCATTTT	NA	TRBV3-1/TRBV3-2	TRBJ1-5	few